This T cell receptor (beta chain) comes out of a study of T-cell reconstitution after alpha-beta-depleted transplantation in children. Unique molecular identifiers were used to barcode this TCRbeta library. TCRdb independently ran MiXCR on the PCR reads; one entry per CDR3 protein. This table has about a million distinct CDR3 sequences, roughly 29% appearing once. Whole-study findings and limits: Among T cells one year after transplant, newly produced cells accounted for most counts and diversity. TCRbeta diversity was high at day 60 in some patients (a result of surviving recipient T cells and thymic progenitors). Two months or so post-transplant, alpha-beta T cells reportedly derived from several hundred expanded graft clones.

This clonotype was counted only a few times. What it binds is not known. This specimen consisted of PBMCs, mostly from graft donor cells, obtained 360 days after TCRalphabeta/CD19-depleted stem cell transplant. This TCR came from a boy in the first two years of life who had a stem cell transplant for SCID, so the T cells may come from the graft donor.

This chain's CDR3 is CASSQDWRGSYNEQFF. In nucleotides, the CDR3 is TGCGCCAGCAGCCAAGATTGGAGAGGTTCCTACAATGAGCAGTTCTTC. The chain combines TRBV4-3 with TRBJ2-1; D is unresolved. Trimming left V 0 bases short and J 1 base short, with 10 bases between. The CDR3 consists of 16 residues. Germline-derived CDR1 and CDR2 are LGHNA and YSLEER.